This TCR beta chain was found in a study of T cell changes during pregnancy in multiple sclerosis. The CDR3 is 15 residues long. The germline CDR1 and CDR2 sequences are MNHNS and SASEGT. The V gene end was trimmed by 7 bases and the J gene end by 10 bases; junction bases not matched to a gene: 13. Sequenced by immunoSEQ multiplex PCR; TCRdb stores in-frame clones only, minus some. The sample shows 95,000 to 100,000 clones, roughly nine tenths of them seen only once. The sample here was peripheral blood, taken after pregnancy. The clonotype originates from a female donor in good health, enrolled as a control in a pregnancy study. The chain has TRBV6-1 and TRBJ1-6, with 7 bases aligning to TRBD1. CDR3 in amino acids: CASTGAGGSGSPLHF. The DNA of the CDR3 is TGTGCCAGCACCGGTGCAGGGGGTTCTGGATCACCCCTCCACTTT.